A single sample gave rise to the 6 T cell receptor beta chains below, sequenced in a study of blood T cell repertoires in COVID-19. Repertoires were generated with immunoSEQ multiplex PCR, while TCRdb's copy carries only in-frame clones and drops some. This sample has 310,000 or so clones, with about 89% found just once. Material for sequencing was peripheral blood. The receptors stem from a man between 18 and 29 years old who had recovered from COVID-19.

This clone was detected a few times. The J gene is TRBJ2-3, the V gene TRBV10-3; D possibly corresponds to TRBD2 (6 bases). The germline V and J ends were trimmed by 7 bases and 6 bases, with 8 bases remaining between them. The CDR3 runs 11 residues. Per germline, CDR1 ENHRY and CDR2 SYGVKD. DNA of the CDR3: TGTGCCATCAATGGAGGGGATACGCAGTATTTT. Its protein is CAINGGDTQYF.

V gene TRBV11-2 combines with J gene TRBJ2-3, with D possibly TRBD2 on 6 matching bases. With 5 bases removed from V and 0 bases from J, the gap between germline ends came to 12 bases. Germline V gives CDR1 SGHAT, CDR2 FQNNGV. The CDR3 extends over 15 amino acids. The CDR3 nucleotides read TGTGCCAGCAGCCCACTAGCTGCCAGCACAGATACGCAGTATTTT. This encodes CASSPLAASTDTQYF.

This rearrangement joins TRBV15 to TRBJ2-6, with D possibly being TRBD1 (7 bases). This CDR3 comprises 17 residues. V lost 9 bases, J lost 0 bases, and 18 bases lay in between. Germline V gene data show CDR1 as LNHNV and CDR2 as YYDKDF (reference sequence). In nucleotides, the CDR3 is TGTGCCACTAAAAGACAGGGACTCCCCTCTGGGGCCAACGTCCTGACTTTC. Its translation is CATKRQGLPSGANVLTF.

The J gene is TRBJ2-1, the V gene TRBV7-2; possible D gene TRBD2, 6 bases. CDR3 length: 15 amino acids. Per germline, CDR1 SGHTA and CDR2 FQGNSA. V dropped 1 base and J dropped 10 bases, with 17 bases sitting between them. CDR3 sequence: CASSLDVAAGPEQFF. In DNA form, the CDR3 reads TGTGCCAGCAGCTTAGATGTAGCGGCGGGCCCCGAGCAGTTCTTC.

V gene TRBV7-9 combines with J gene TRBJ1-5; 8 bases line up with TRBD1. The CDR3 loop spans 15 amino acids. Germline V gives CDR1 SEHNR, CDR2 FQNEAQ (reference sequence). The V gene end was trimmed by 6 bases and the J gene end by 8 bases; junction bases not matched to a gene: 12. CDR3 bases: TGTGCCAGCAGTAAGGACAGGGTTTCTGGGGAGCCCCAGCATTTT. It codes for CASSKDRVSGEPQHF.

The V and J genes are TRBV7-9 and TRBJ1-5; D unresolved. The CDR3 runs 15 residues. Deletions cut 1 base from V and 0 bases from J, with 7 bases between. Germline-derived CDR1 and CDR2 are SEHNR and FQNEAQ (reference sequence). The CDR3 loop is CASSLGGDSNQPQHF. In DNA form, the CDR3 reads TGTGCCAGCAGCTTAGGAGGCGATAGCAATCAGCCCCAGCATTTT. Full variable domain (rest looked up from reference TRBV7-9 and TRBJ1-5): DTGVSQNPRHKITKRGQNVTFRCDPISEHNRLYWYRQTLGQGPEFLTYFQNEAQLEKSRLLSDRFSAERPKGSFSTLEIQRTEQGDSAMYLCASSLGGDSNQPQHFGDGTRLSIL.